This T cell receptor beta chain originates from a study of blood T cell repertoires in COVID-19. This CDR3 contains 13 residues. Germline CDR1 MNHEY, CDR2 SVGAGI. V lost 7 bases and J 6 bases, leaving 13 bases between the germline ends. Sequencing was performed with immunoSEQ multiplex PCR; in TCRdb, only in-frame clones are kept and a portion is missing. The sample shows over 600,000 clones, 85% to 90% of them seen only once. The rearrangement links TRBV6-5 to TRBJ1-5; D ambiguous. The receptor was derived from a young woman with acute or convalescent COVID-19. Sequenced input: peripheral blood. CDR3 in DNA: TGTGCCAGCAAGATAGGGAGGCGTCAGCCCCAGCATTTT. Encoded protein: CASKIGRRQPQHF.